This record looks at one T cell receptor (beta chain) sequence and its context. This entry is derived from a study of blood T cell repertoires in COVID-19. Sequencing used immunoSEQ multiplex PCR; TCRdb keeps in-frame clones, though not all of them. This table holds under 200,000 clones, approximately 90% found once. This CDR3 is built from 15 residues. J was trimmed by 2 bases and V by 5 bases; bases with no gene match: 6. Germline-derived CDR1 and CDR2 are SGHRS and YFSETQ. The chain links TRBV5-1 to TRBJ2-3; 9 bases fit TRBD1. The receptor was derived from a man aged 18 to 30 with acute or convalescent COVID-19. Sequencing used peripheral blood. CDR3 sequence: CASSQGQGYTDTQYF. Written as DNA, the CDR3 is TGCGCCAGCAGTCAGGGACAGGGATACACAGATACGCAGTATTTT.